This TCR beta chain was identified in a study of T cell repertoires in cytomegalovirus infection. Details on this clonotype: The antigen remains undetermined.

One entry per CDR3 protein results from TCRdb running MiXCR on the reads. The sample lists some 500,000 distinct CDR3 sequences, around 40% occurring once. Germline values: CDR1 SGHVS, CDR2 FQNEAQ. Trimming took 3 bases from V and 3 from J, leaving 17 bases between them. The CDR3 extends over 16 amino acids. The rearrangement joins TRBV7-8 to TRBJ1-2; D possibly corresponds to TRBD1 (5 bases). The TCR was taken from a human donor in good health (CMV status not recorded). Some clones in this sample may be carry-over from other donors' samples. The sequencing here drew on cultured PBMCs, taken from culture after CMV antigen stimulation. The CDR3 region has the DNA TGTGCCAGCAGCTTGGGTGGTGGGACCCTTCACTATGGCTACACCTTC. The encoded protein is CASSLGGGTLHYGYTF.